A single sample gave rise to the 30 T cell receptor beta chains below, sequenced in a study of cytomegalovirus exposure and HLA in healthy donors. PCR amplification relied on 60 Vbeta primers (plus 13 Jbeta primers). Libraries were prepared by immunoSEQ multiplex PCR; TCRdb keeps only in-frame clonotypes and omits some of them. The data show approximately 180,000 clones, under 85% seen once. The sample comprised PBMCs. The receptor source for this set is a male donor in good health and CMV-seronegative.

The chain employs TRBV28 and TRBJ2-1; 11 positions match TRBD2. Germline CDR1 reads MDHEN; CDR2 reads SYDVKM. V shed 0 bases and J 4 bases; nucleotides not matched to a gene: 2. The CDR3 sequence is 16 residues long. DNA for the CDR3: TGTGCCAGCAGTTTATGGACTAGCGGGAAATACAATGAGCAGTTCTTC. Its protein product is CASSLWTSGKYNEQFF.

This clone has just one count. This chain connects TRBV11-2 to TRBJ2-3, with TRBD2 as a possible D gene (5 bases). Germline lookup yields CDR1 SGHAT and CDR2 FQNNGV. V was pared by 5 bases and J by 7 bases, with 7 bases between. The CDR3 consists of 11 residues. CDR3 region: CASSPGNTQYF. Written as DNA, the CDR3 is TGTGCCAGCAGCCCGGGAAATACGCAGTATTTT.

The chain carries TRBV6-5 and TRBJ1-3; no firm D call. Germline V lookup: CDR1 MNHEY, CDR2 SVGAGI. The CDR3 is 15 residues long. The V gene lost 3 bases and the J gene lost 0 bases, with 9 bases spanning the gap. CDR3 DNA sequence: TGTGCCAGCAGTTATTCCGGGGACTCTGGAAACACCATATATTTT. Translation gives CASSYSGDSGNTIYF.

The chain carries TRBV7-9 and TRBJ2-7, with 7 nucleotides matching TRBD2. This CDR3 has 15 amino acids. J was trimmed by 1 base and V by 2 bases; bases with no gene match: 5. Germline CDR1 SEHNR, CDR2 FQNEAQ (reference sequence). The CDR3: CASSLLGRGSYEQYF. DNA of the CDR3: TGTGCCAGCAGCTTATTGGGGCGGGGGTCCTACGAGCAGTACTTC.

The rearrangement joins TRBV7-2 to TRBJ1-3; a possible D gene is TRBD1 (5 bases). This CDR3 is 13 amino acids long. Germline V gene lookup returns CDR1 SGHTA and CDR2 FQGNSA. The V end was cut by 3 bases, the J end by 4 bases, with 7 bases between. Here the CDR3 reads CASSLAGGNTIYF. Here the CDR3 DNA reads TGTGCCAGCAGCTTGGCAGGGGGAAACACCATATATTTT. Combining the CDR3 with reference TRBV7-2 and TRBJ1-3 gives the whole variable domain GAGVSQSPSNKVTEKGKDVELRCDPISGHTALYWYRQSLGQGLEFLIYFQGNSAPDKSGLPSDRFSAERTGGSVSTLTIQRTQQEDSAVYLCASSLAGGNTIYFGEGSWLTVV.

This chain joins TRBV6-5 and TRBJ1-1; D might be TRBD1 (5 bases). Germline loops: CDR1 MNHEY, CDR2 SVGAGI. The V end lost 0 bases, the J end lost 2 bases, and 10 bases lay between the germline ends. CDR3 length: 15 residues. CDR3: CASSYSNQGNTEAFF. The CDR3 DNA reads TGTGCCAGCAGTTACTCGAACCAGGGTAACACTGAAGCTTTCTTT.

This chain joins TRBV7-9 and TRBJ2-1; TRBD2 matches 8 bases. Trimming took 3 bases from V and 6 from J; bases not matched to a gene: 1. The length of the CDR3 is 13 residues. Looked up from germline, CDR1 is SEHNR and CDR2 is FQNEAQ (reference sequence). The CDR3 DNA follows: TGTGCCAGCAGCTTTCTAGCGGGCAATGAGCAGTTCTTC. This sequence encodes CASSFLAGNEQFF.

The chain couples TRBV7-2 to TRBJ2-2; tentatively, D is TRBD2 (5 bases). Germline V gives CDR1 SGHTA, CDR2 FQGNSA. The V end was cut by 0 bases, the J end by 4 bases, with 9 bases between. The CDR3 is 15 residues long. CDR3 coding DNA: TGTGCCAGCAGCTTAGCATTAAGCGGCACCGGGGAGCTGTTTTTT. This sequence encodes CASSLALSGTGELFF. Supplemented by reference TRBV7-2 and TRBJ2-2, the full variable domain reads GAGVSQSPSNKVTEKGKDVELRCDPISGHTALYWYRQSLGQGLEFLIYFQGNSAPDKSGLPSDRFSAERTGGSVSTLTIQRTQQEDSAVYLCASSLALSGTGELFFGEGSRLTVL.

V usage is TRBV30 and J usage is TRBJ1-6; TRBD1 agrees at 8 bases. There are 14 residues in the CDR3. J was trimmed by 10 bases and V by 4 bases; bases with no gene match: 9. CDR1 is GTSNPN and CDR2 is SVGIG in the germline V gene (reference sequence). CDR3: CAWNPGQGKSPLHF. CDR3 DNA sequence: TGTGCCTGGAACCCAGGACAGGGTAAATCACCCCTCCACTTT.

This sequence joins TRBV7-9 and TRBJ2-7; TRBD1 aligns across 8 bases. Germline-derived CDR1 and CDR2 are SEHNR and FQNEAQ (reference sequence). With 5 bases clipped from V and 4 bases from J, the junction kept 7 bases outside the gene matches. The CDR3 covers 14 residues. CDR3 in DNA: TGTGCCAGCAGCCCCCGGGACAGGTTGTACGAGCAGTACTTC. Its translation is CASSPRDRLYEQYF.

The chain has TRBV5-1 and TRBJ2-6, with 10 bases lining up with TRBD1. Looked up from germline, CDR1 is SGHRS and CDR2 is YFSETQ. This CDR3 is built from 18 residues. Trimming at V came to 2 bases and at J to 0 bases, leaving 5 bases not matched to a gene. The CDR3 loop reads CASSFGQGGYSGANVLTF. The CDR3 DNA reads TGCGCCAGCAGCTTCGGACAGGGGGGTTACTCTGGGGCCAACGTCCTGACTTTC.

The genes are TRBV6-1 and TRBJ2-3; 8 positions match TRBD2. Germline assignment: CDR1 MNHNS and CDR2 SASEGT. Trimming removed 3 bases from V and 4 bases from J; junction bases left unmatched: 9. The CDR3 is 16 amino acids. DNA for the CDR3: TGTGCCAGCAGTGACAGACTAGCGATCGACGCAGATACGCAGTATTTT. It encodes CASSDRLAIDADTQYF.

The CDR3, as DNA: TGTGCCATCAGTGAGGGTCTTAGCGGGGGTTATGAGCAGTTCTTC. It codes for CAISEGLSGGYEQFF. V is TRBV10-3 and J is TRBJ2-1, with 9 bases fitting TRBD2. Germline CDR1 ENHRY, CDR2 SYGVKD. The CDR3 runs to 15 residues. V gave up 2 bases and J gave up 8 bases; unmatched junction bases: 7.

The chain is built from TRBV27 and TRBJ2-7, with TRBD1 identical over 7 bases. With 6 bases clipped from V and 4 bases from J, the junction kept 12 bases outside the gene matches. Germline lookup yields CDR1 MNHEY and CDR2 SMNVEV (reference sequence). The CDR3 totals 15 residues. The CDR3 DNA is TGTGCCAGCAGCAAGCGCCGGGACAGCGTGTACGAGCAGTACTTC. Amino acids: CASSKRRDSVYEQYF.

V usage is TRBV9 and J usage is TRBJ2-5; D uncertain. Trimming removed 0 bases at V and 5 bases at J, with 11 bases between. The CDR3 covers 14 residues. The germline V gene encodes CDR1 SGDLS and CDR2 YYNGEE. This chain's CDR3 is CASSVAPFQETQYF. The DNA of the CDR3 is TGTGCCAGCAGCGTAGCGCCATTCCAGGAGACCCAGTACTTC.

This sequence joins TRBV4-2 and TRBJ2-1; 7 bases agree with TRBD2. This CDR3 contains 15 residues. J lost 3 bases, V lost 3 bases, and 5 bases had no gene match. From germline, CDR1 is LGHNA and CDR2 YNFKEQ. The CDR3 region is CASSQSSGYYNEQFF. The CDR3 DNA reads TGTGCCAGCAGCCAGTCTAGCGGCTACTACAATGAGCAGTTCTTC.

The chain employs TRBV4-1 and TRBJ2-7; D may be TRBD2 (7 bases). The CDR3 runs 16 residues. Germline V gene lookup returns CDR1 MGHRA and CDR2 YSYEKL. The germline V and J ends were trimmed by 2 bases and 0 bases, with 14 bases remaining between them. CDR3 nucleotide sequence: TGCGCCAGCAGCCAATTTGAAGGGGGGGTCTCCTACGAGCAGTACTTC. This encodes CASSQFEGGVSYEQYF.

This clone has more than one count but fewer than ten. The chain carries TRBV7-9 and TRBJ2-1, with TRBD2 matching over 8 bases. V was clipped by 4 bases and J by 6 bases; unmatched bases: 8. This CDR3 contains 15 residues. Germline V gene sequence: CDR1 SEHNR, CDR2 FQNEAQ (reference sequence). CDR3 sequence: CASSSGEREFNEQFF. CDR3 coding DNA: TGTGCCAGCAGCTCGGGGGAGCGGGAGTTCAATGAGCAGTTCTTC. Full variable domain (rest looked up from reference TRBV7-9 and TRBJ2-1): DTGVSQNPRHKITKRGQNVTFRCDPISEHNRLYWYRQTLGQGPEFLTYFQNEAQLEKSRLLSDRFSAERPKGSFSTLEIQRTEQGDSAMYLCASSSGEREFNEQFFGPGTRLTVL.

The chain recombines TRBV9 with TRBJ2-5; 7 bases match TRBD2. Germline CDR1 SGDLS, CDR2 YYNGEE. The CDR3 length is 16 residues. V was clipped by 0 bases and J by 2 bases; unmatched bases: 7. The CDR3 nucleotides are TGTGCCAGCAGCGTAGGCGGCGGGAGAGGGCAAGAGACCCAGTACTTC. This codes for CASSVGGGRGQETQYF.

This sequence joins TRBV27 and TRBJ2-4; TRBD2 might be the D (6 bases). This CDR3 comprises 16 residues. Per germline, CDR1 MNHEY and CDR2 SMNVEV (reference sequence). Trimming left V 4 bases short and J 0 bases short, with 13 bases between. The CDR3 sequence is CASSSGLNLAKNIQYF. CDR3 bases: TGTGCCAGCAGTTCAGGACTAAACCTAGCCAAAAACATTCAGTACTTC.

The chain has TRBV6-6 and TRBJ1-5; D uncertain. Germline values: CDR1 MNHNY, CDR2 SVGAGI (reference sequence). This CDR3 comprises 12 residues. V was cut by 5 bases and J by 4 bases, with 6 bases left in between. The CDR3 loop is CASSSQNQPQHF. The DNA of the CDR3 is TGTGCCAGCAGTAGTCAGAATCAGCCCCAGCATTTT.

This clone was seen a handful of times. This sequence joins TRBV7-9 and TRBJ2-6; tentatively, D is TRBD1 (5 bases). CDR1 is SEHNR and CDR2 is FQNEAQ in the germline V gene (reference sequence). The V end lost 7 bases, the J end lost 1 base, and 17 bases lay between the germline ends. CDR3 length: 17 amino acids. As DNA, the CDR3 is TGTGCCAGCACCCCGAGCAGGGATCAATCTGGGGCCAACGTCCTGACTTTC. Translating it yields CASTPSRDQSGANVLTF.

The chain uses TRBV6-1 and TRBJ2-5; 8 bases map to TRBD2. Germline V lookup: CDR1 MNHNS, CDR2 SASEGT. This CDR3 is 15 amino acids long. V was clipped by 8 bases and J by 4 bases; unmatched bases: 12. CDR3 sequence (DNA): TGTGCCAGCCTCGAGCGCGCGGGGGGCGGAGAGACCCAGTACTTC. It codes for CASLERAGGGETQYF.

V is TRBV6-5 and J is TRBJ2-1, with TRBD1 matching 10 bases. Germline-derived CDR1 and CDR2 are MNHEY and SVGAGI. With V trimmed by 6 bases and J by 3 bases, 2 bases remained unmatched. This CDR3 region has 14 residues. The CDR3 DNA is TGTGCCAGCAGACGGACAGGGGGCTACAATGAGCAGTTCTTC. This gives the protein CASRRTGGYNEQFF.

The chain couples TRBV6-1 to TRBJ2-3, with TRBD2 matching over 7 bases. V shed 9 bases and J 3 bases; nucleotides not matched to a gene: 12. This CDR3 is 15 amino acids long. Per germline, CDR1 MNHNS and CDR2 SASEGT. The CDR3 DNA reads TGTGCCAGTAGGGGAGGCGGGAGTCATACAGATACGCAGTATTTT. Translation gives CASRGGGSHTDTQYF.

V and J are TRBV29-1 and TRBJ1-1; TRBD1 might be the D (5 bases). V shed 1 base and J shed 6 bases, with 12 bases lying between them. This CDR3 region has 13 residues. CDR1 SQVTM and CDR2 ANQGSEA come from the germline V gene. This chain's CDR3 is CSVEGGHRAEAFF. CDR3 nucleotides: TGCAGCGTTGAAGGAGGACACCGCGCTGAAGCTTTCTTT.

V and J are TRBV6-6 and TRBJ2-4; perhaps TRBD2 as D (5 bases). The CDR3 extends over 16 amino acids. The V and J ends lost 2 bases and 0 bases respectively, with 11 bases between them. Germline CDR1 MNHNY, CDR2 SVGAGI (reference sequence). Written as DNA, the CDR3 is TGTGCCAGCAGTTACGGGCTAGCACTAGCCAAAAACATTCAGTACTTC. It translates to CASSYGLALAKNIQYF.

V usage is TRBV5-6 and J usage is TRBJ2-1; TRBD2 is a possible D gene (5 bases). The germline V gene has CDR1 SGHDT and CDR2 YYEEEE. There are 14 residues in the CDR3. Trimming shortened V by 3 bases and J by 7 bases, and 14 bases separated the two germline ends. The CDR3 spells CASSWGDGVNEQFF. The DNA for the CDR3 is TGTGCCAGCAGCTGGGGTGACGGGGTTAATGAGCAGTTCTTC.

V usage is TRBV7-2 and J usage is TRBJ2-1, with TRBD2 matching over 11 bases. This CDR3 spans 15 amino acids. Germline V CDR1 and CDR2: SGHTA, FQGNSA. The V and J ends lost 6 bases and 10 bases, in that order; junction bases with no gene match: 11. The CDR3 coding sequence is TGTGCCAGCAGTTCACCCGACCGACTAGCGGGAGAGCAGTTCTTC. Amino acid sequence: CASSSPDRLAGEQFF.

The DNA of the CDR3 is TGTGCCAGCAGAAAACGGGAGGCAGATACGCAGTATTTT. Translating it yields CASRKREADTQYF. The chain carries TRBV6-5 and TRBJ2-3, with 7 bases that match TRBD2. J gave up 4 bases and V 6 bases, and 4 bases lay outside the gene matches. Per germline, CDR1 MNHEY and CDR2 SVGAGI. The CDR3 runs to 13 residues.